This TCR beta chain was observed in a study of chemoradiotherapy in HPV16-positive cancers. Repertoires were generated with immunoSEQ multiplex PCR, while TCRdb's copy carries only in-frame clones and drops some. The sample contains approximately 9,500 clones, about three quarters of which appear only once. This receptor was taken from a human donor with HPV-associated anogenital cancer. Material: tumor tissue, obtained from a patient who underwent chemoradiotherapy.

In nucleotides, the CDR3 is TGTGCCAGTAGTGTAACGGTGAGCTATGGCTACACCTTC. This gives the protein CASSVTVSYGYTF. V gene TRBV19 combines with J gene TRBJ1-2; D is unresolved. Germline CDR1 reads LNHDA; CDR2 reads SQIVND (reference sequence). The CDR3 length is 13 residues. The germline V and J ends were trimmed by 5 bases and 4 bases, with 11 bases remaining between them.